A selection of T cell receptor beta chains follows, all from one sample in a study of blood T cell repertoires in COVID-19. The assay was immunoSEQ multiplex PCR, and TCRdb's table has in-frame clones only and misses some. This table has 130,000 to 150,000 clones, 84% appearing once. Sequenced input: PBMCs or T cells enriched from blood (not recorded which). Source of these receptors: a man aged 35 to 55 with acute COVID-19. Both conserved end residues are part of each CDR3. D genes are given only for firm matches. Rows may omit the clone size; those that give it use once, few, many or a size class.

J	D	size	V	DNA	CDR3
TRBJ2-2	NA	NA	TRBV10-1	TGCGCCAGCAGTGAGTCGGTATTCGGCAGCGGCAACACCGGGGAGCTGTTTTTT	CASSESVFGSGNTGELFF
TRBJ2-1	TRBD1	NA	TRBV11-2	TGTGCCAGCAGCCCCTCCGGGACAGGGGTGATTCGGGTGCAGTTCTTC	CASSPSGTGVIRVQFF
TRBJ1-6	NA	NA	TRBV5-1	TGCGCCAGCAGCTTGGCGCAGGATACCTCCCTCCACTTT	CASSLAQDTSLHF
TRBJ1-4	NA	NA	TRBV6-6	TGTGCCAGCAGTTTGGAGGGAAAACTGTTTTTT	CASSLEGKLFF
TRBJ2-2	TRBD1	NA	TRBV7-2	TGTGCCAGTCAGGGGGCGAACACCGGGGAGCTGTTTTTT	CASQGANTGELFF
TRBJ2-7	TRBD1	NA	TRBV10-2	TGCGCCAGCTCAGGGGGAACCTACGAGCAGTACTTC	CASSGGTYEQYF
TRBJ2-3	NA	NA	TRBV5-4	TGTGCCAGCAGCCTGGAGCCGCGGAGCACAGATACGCAGTATTTT	CASSLEPRSTDTQYF
TRBJ1-5	NA	NA	TRBV19	TGTGCCAGTAGTACTCTTCAGGGTCTTCAGCCCCAGCATTTT	CASSTLQGLQPQHF
TRBJ2-7	NA	NA	TRBV5-1	TGCGCCAGCAGCTTGAGGGGCGCCGAGCAGTACTTC	CASSLRGAEQYF
TRBJ2-5	TRBD1	once	TRBV2	TGTGCCAGCAGTGAAGGCAGGGGGCGAGAGACCCAGTACTTC	CASSEGRGRETQYF
TRBJ2-1	TRBD2	NA	TRBV19	TGTGCCAGTAGTGGACTAGCGGGGGGAATTGACAATGAGCAGTTCTTC	CASSGLAGGIDNEQFF
TRBJ2-7	NA	NA	TRBV5-4	TGTGCCAGCAGCGAACCCCCGGGCAGGGTCTCCGAGCAGTACTTC	CASSEPPGRVSEQYF
TRBJ2-1	NA	NA	TRBV30	TGTGCCTGGGACATTAACAATGAGCAGTTCTTC	CAWDINNEQFF
TRBJ2-7	TRBD2	NA	TRBV10-3	TGTGCCATCAGAACCGGGACTAGCGGGTCCTACGAGCAGTACTTC	CAIRTGTSGSYEQYF
TRBJ1-5	NA	NA	TRBV5-6	TGTGCCAGCAGCTTCCAGGGGCGACAGCCCCAGCATTTT	CASSFQGRQPQHF
TRBJ2-1	TRBD1	NA	TRBV11-3	TGTGCCAGCAGTCGGACAGGCGGGCGAGCCGCAAGTAATGAGCAGTTCTTC	CASSRTGGRAASNEQFF
TRBJ2-3	NA	NA	TRBV7-2	TGTGCCAGCAGCGTAGGGCAAAGCACAGATACGCAGTATTTT	CASSVGQSTDTQYF
TRBJ1-4	NA	NA	TRBV11-3	TGTGCCAGCAGCCCGGGGGGGACGGAGAATGAAAAACTGTTTTTT	CASSPGGTENEKLFF
TRBJ1-2	NA	few	TRBV30	TGTGCCTGGGGGACCCGCGGTGGCTACACCTTC	CAWGTRGGYTF
TRBJ1-1	NA	NA	TRBV7-9	TGTGCCAGCAGCTTAGAGGGAGCTATGAACACTGAAGCTTTCTTT	CASSLEGAMNTEAFF
TRBJ2-3	NA	NA	TRBV15	TGTGCCACCAGCTCAGGGAGCACAGATACGCAGTATTTT	CATSSGSTDTQYF
TRBJ2-6	NA	NA	TRBV19	TGTGCCAGTAGTCAGTCTGGGGCCAACGTCCTGACTTTC	CASSQSGANVLTF
TRBJ1-1	TRBD1	NA	TRBV27	TGTGCCAGCAGACCTCGGACAGGGCAGAACACTGAAGCTTTCTTT	CASRPRTGQNTEAFF
TRBJ2-7	NA	NA	TRBV10-1	TGCGCCAGCAGTGGATCGGGGTCGCACGAGCAGTACTTC	CASSGSGSHEQYF
TRBJ1-3	NA	NA	TRBV28	TGTGCCAGCAGTCCTCGGACATTTGAAGGGGGAAACACCATATATTTT	CASSPRTFEGGNTIYF
TRBJ2-2	NA	NA	TRBV18	TGTGCCAGCTCACCGTATGAGGGGGACATCTTCCCCGGGGAGCTGTTTTTT	CASSPYEGDIFPGELFF
TRBJ1-1	NA	few	TRBV19	TGTGCCAGTAGTACAGGTTGGACTGAAGCTTTCTTT	CASSTGWTEAFF
TRBJ1-1	TRBD1	NA	TRBV29-1	TGCAGCATCAGGACAGGTGGGAACACTGAAGCTTTCTTT	CSIRTGGNTEAFF